This T cell receptor (beta chain) emerged from a study of Ad26.COV2.S vaccination and SARS-CoV-2 variants. The CDR3 has 20 amino acids. Trimming cost V 0 bases and J 6 bases, with 29 bases left between them. Germline V gene sequence: CDR1 SGHVS, CDR2 FNYEAQ. Clones were sequenced by immunoSEQ multiplex PCR, and TCRdb holds only the in-frame ones, with some missing. The table lists fewer than 400,000 clones, 70% to 90% of them singletons. The sample's treatment: some 20 received Ad26.COV2.S at low or high dose, single or two shots; about 5 received placebo; per-sample allocation not given. Samples were taken on day 63 after the first vaccine or placebo injection.

The sequencing used peripheral blood, collected in a trial of Ad26.COV2.S vaccine versus placebo. This chain uses TRBV7-6 with TRBJ1-2, with D hard to call. The clonotype comes from a person between 18 and 65 years old who received the Ad26.COV2.S COVID-19 vaccine or a placebo. CDR3 amino acids: CASSLAESRVFFGITDGYTF. The CDR3 DNA is TGTGCCAGCAGCTTAGCAGAAAGTCGCGTATTTTTTGGCATCACCGATGGCTACACCTTC.